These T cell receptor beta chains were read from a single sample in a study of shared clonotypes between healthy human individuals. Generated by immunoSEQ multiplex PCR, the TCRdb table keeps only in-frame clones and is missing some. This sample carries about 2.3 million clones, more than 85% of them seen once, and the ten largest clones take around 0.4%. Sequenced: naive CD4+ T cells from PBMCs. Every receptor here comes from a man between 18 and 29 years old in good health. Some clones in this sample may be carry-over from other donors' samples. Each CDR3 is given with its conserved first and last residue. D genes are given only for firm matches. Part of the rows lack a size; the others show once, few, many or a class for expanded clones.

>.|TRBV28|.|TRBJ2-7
CASSFDRLYEQYF
TGTGCCAGCAGTTTTGACAGACTCTACGAGCAGTACTTC
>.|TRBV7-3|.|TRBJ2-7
CASSLPLGEQYF
TGTGCCAGCAGCTTACCGTTGGGCGAGCAGTACTTC
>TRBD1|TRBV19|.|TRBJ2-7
CASSITRGTGSDEQYF
TGTGCCAGTAGTATAACTCGGGGGACAGGGAGTGATGAGCAGTACTTC
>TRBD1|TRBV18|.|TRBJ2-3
CASSLKNARDRSTDTQYF
TGTGCCAGCTCACTAAAGAACGCGAGGGACAGGAGCACAGATACGCAGTATTTT
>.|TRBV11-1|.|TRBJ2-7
CARSRGESGYEQYF
TGTGCCCGCTCACGGGGAGAGAGTGGGTACGAGCAGTACTTC
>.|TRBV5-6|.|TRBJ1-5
CASSSGDNQPQHF
TGTGCCAGCAGCTCTGGGGACAATCAGCCCCAGCATTTT
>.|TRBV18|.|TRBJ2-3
CASSPFVQESDTQYF
TGTGCCAGCTCACCATTTGTCCAGGAGTCAGATACGCAGTATTTT
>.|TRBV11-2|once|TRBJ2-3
CASSLSLRVTHTDTQYF
TGTGCCAGCAGCTTATCATTAAGGGTAACACACACAGATACGCAGTATTTT
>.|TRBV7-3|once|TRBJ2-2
CASSPGGPTGELFF
TGTGCCAGCAGCCCCGGGGGACCGACCGGGGAGCTGTTTTTT
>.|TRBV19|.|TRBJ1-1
CASPRNPEAFF
TGTGCCAGTCCCCGGAACCCTGAAGCTTTCTTT
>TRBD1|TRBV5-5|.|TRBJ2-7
CASSLRDRGLQYEQYF
TGTGCCAGCAGCTTGAGAGACAGGGGGCTTCAGTACGAGCAGTACTTC
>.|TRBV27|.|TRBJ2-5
CASSLSWGANPQETQYF
TGTGCCAGCAGTTTATCGTGGGGGGCGAATCCCCAAGAGACCCAGTACTTC
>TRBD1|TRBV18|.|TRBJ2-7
CASSPGQADEQYF
TGTGCCAGCTCACCGGGACAGGCGGACGAGCAGTACTTC
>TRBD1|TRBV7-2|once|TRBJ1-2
CASTPGQGTNYGYTF
TGTGCCAGCACCCCCGGACAGGGCACTAACTATGGCTACACCTTC
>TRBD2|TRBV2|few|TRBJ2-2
CASRGHSGSRELFF
TGTGCCAGCCGCGGGCACAGCGGGAGCCGGGAGCTGTTTTTT
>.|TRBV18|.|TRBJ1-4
CASSPSGSEEKLFF
TGTGCCAGCTCACCCTCCGGATCAGAGGAAAAACTGTTTTTT
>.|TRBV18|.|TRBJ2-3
CASSQTGTDTQYF
TGTGCCAGCTCACAAACCGGCACAGATACGCAGTATTTT
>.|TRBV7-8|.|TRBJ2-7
CASSGRVATFEQYF
TGTGCCAGCAGCGGAAGGGTCGCCACCTTCGAGCAGTACTTC
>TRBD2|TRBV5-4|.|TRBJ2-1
CASSSGAGSYNEQFF
TGTGCCAGCAGCAGCGGGGCGGGCTCCTACAATGAGCAGTTCTTC
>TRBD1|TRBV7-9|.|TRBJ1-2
CASAPWDRGDYGYTF
TGTGCCAGCGCGCCTTGGGACAGGGGGGATTATGGCTACACCTTC
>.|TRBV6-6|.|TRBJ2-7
CASSTGPEQYF
TGTGCCAGCAGTACTGGGCCCGAGCAGTACTTC
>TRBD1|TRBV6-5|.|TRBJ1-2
CASSPGQRYGYTF
TGTGCCAGCAGTCCGGGACAGCGCTATGGCTACACCTTC
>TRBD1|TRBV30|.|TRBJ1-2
CAWSTGDRGYTF
TGTGCCTGGAGTACAGGGGACCGTGGCTACACCTTC
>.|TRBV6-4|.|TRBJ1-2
CASSPEVRVGGYTF
TGTGCCAGCAGTCCGGAGGTGAGGGTGGGAGGCTACACCTTC
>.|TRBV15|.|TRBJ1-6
CATSRGGEAGRTPLHF
TGTGCCACCAGCAGAGGAGGGGAGGCAGGGCGGACACCCCTCCACTTT
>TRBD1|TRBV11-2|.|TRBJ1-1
CASSTMAGGRTEAFF
TGTGCCAGCAGCACAATGGCAGGGGGTCGCACTGAAGCTTTCTTT
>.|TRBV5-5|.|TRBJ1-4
CASSLGPRQAFEKLFF
TGTGCCAGCAGCTTGGGGCCCAGACAGGCGTTTGAAAAACTGTTTTTT
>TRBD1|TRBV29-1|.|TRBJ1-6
CSVGTGENSPLHF
TGCAGCGTCGGGACAGGGGAAAATTCACCCCTCCACTTT
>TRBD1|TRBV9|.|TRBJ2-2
CASNEGQHTGELFF
TGTGCCAGCAACGAGGGACAGCACACCGGGGAGCTGTTTTTT
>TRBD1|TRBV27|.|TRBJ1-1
CASTRTGFMNTEAFF
TGTGCCAGCACTCGGACAGGATTCATGAACACTGAAGCTTTCTTT
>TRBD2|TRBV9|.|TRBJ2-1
CASSIGLAPNEQFF
TGTGCCAGCAGCATCGGACTAGCCCCAAATGAGCAGTTCTTC
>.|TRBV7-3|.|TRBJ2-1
CASSLTAGQGRNEQFF
TGTGCCAGCAGCTTAACTGCGGGACAAGGGCGGAATGAGCAGTTCTTC
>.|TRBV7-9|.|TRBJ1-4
CASSLGGWQELFF
TGTGCCAGCAGCTTGGGGGGGTGGCAGGAACTGTTTTTT
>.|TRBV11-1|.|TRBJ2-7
CASSSGHSYEQYF
TGTGCCAGCAGCTCGGGACATTCCTACGAGCAGTACTTC
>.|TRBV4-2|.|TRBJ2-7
CASSQDTYYSYEQYF
TGTGCCAGCAGCCAAGACACATATTACTCCTACGAGCAGTACTTC
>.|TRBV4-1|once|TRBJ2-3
CASSQRSGDTQYF
TGCGCCAGCAGCCAACGTTCCGGGGATACGCAGTATTTT
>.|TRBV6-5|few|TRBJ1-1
CASTVTGTTEAFF
TGTGCCAGCACAGTTACGGGTACCACTGAAGCTTTCTTT
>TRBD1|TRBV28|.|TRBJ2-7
CASSFRQGSYEQYF
TGTGCCAGCAGTTTCAGACAGGGGTCCTACGAGCAGTACTTC
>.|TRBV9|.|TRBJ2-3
CASSDGHTDTQYF
TGTGCCAGCAGCGACGGACACACAGATACGCAGTATTTT
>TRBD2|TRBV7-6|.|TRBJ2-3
CASSITPSGGSTDTQYF
TGTGCCAGCAGCATAACGCCTAGCGGGGGTAGCACAGATACGCAGTATTTT
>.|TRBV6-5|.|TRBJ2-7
CASSSRDGSYEQYF
TGTGCCAGCAGTTCCCGGGACGGATCCTACGAGCAGTACTTC
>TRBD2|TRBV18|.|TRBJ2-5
CASSSLAGRETQYF
TGTGCCAGCTCAAGTCTAGCGGGACGGGAGACCCAGTACTTC
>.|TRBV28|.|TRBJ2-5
CASSFETLQETQYF
TGTGCCAGCAGTTTTGAGACATTACAAGAGACCCAGTACTTC
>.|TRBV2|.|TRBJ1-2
CASSPTKQHGYTF
TGTGCCAGCAGTCCCACGAAGCAGCATGGCTACACCTTC
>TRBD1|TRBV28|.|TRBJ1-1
CASSSRQGALNTEAFF
TGTGCCAGCAGTTCCCGACAGGGGGCGCTGAACACTGAAGCTTTCTTT
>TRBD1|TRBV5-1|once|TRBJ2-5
CASSDDRGEETQYF
TGCGCCAGCAGCGACGACAGGGGTGAGGAGACCCAGTACTTC
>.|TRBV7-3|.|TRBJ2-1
CASSPQGGGQGNEQFF
TGTGCCAGCAGCCCCCAAGGGGGGGGGCAGGGGAATGAGCAGTTCTTC
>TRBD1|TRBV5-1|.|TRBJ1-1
CASSRGPNRGRRMNTEAFF
TGCGCCAGCTCAAGGGGGCCTAACAGGGGGCGCAGAATGAACACTGAAGCTTTCTTT
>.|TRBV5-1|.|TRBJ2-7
CASSLARAGVTYEQYF
TGCGCCAGCAGCTTGGCTAGGGCAGGGGTGACCTACGAGCAGTACTTC
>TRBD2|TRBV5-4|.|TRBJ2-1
CASSLVTSGYNEQFF
TGTGCCAGCAGCTTGGTGACTAGCGGATACAATGAGCAGTTCTTC
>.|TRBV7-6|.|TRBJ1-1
CASSFRETTEAFF
TGTGCCAGCAGCTTTCGGGAGACCACTGAAGCTTTCTTT
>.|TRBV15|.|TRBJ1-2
CATSRAHGQGVANYGYTF
TGTGCCACCAGCAGAGCCCATGGGCAAGGGGTGGCTAACTATGGCTACACCTTC
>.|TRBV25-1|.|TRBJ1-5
CASSAAGNSNQPQHF
TGTGCCAGCAGTGCGGCAGGGAATAGCAATCAGCCCCAGCATTTT
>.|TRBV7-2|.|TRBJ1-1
CASSFGKTPEAFF
TGTGCCAGCAGCTTCGGTAAGACACCTGAAGCTTTCTTT
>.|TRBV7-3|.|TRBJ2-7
CASSPRGGGEQYF
TGTGCCAGCAGCCCCCGTGGAGGGGGCGAGCAGTACTTC
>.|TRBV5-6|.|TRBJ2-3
CASSLVKKGATADTQYF
TGTGCCAGCAGCTTGGTAAAGAAAGGGGCTACGGCAGATACGCAGTATTTT
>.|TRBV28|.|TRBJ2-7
CASSLAGLYEQYF
TGTGCCAGCAGTTTAGCAGGTTTATACGAGCAGTACTTC
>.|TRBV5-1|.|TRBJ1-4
CASSLDLEKLFF
TGCGCCAGCAGCTTGGATCTGGAAAAACTGTTTTTT
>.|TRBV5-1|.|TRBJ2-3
CASRGDRTDTQYF
TGCGCCAGCAGGGGGGACCGCACAGATACGCAGTATTTT